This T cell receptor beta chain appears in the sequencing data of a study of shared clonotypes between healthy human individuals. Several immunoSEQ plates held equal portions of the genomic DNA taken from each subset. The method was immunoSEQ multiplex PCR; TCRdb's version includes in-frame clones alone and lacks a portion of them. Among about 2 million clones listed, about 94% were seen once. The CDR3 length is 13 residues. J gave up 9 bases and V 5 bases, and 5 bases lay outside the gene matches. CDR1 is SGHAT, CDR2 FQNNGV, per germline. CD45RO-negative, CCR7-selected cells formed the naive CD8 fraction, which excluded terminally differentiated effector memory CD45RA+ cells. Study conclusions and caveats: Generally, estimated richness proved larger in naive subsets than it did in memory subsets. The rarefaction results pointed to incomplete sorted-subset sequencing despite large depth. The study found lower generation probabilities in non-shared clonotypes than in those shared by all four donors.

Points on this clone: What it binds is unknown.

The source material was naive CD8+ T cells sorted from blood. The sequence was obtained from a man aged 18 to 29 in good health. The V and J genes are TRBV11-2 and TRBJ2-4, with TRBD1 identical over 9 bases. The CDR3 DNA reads TGTGCCAGCAGCGAGGACAGGGGAGGCATTCAGTACTTC. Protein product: CASSEDRGGIQYF. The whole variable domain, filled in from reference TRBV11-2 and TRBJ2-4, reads EAGVAQSPRYKIIEKRQSVAFWCNPISGHATLYWYQQILGQGPKLLIQFQNNGVVDDSQLPKDRFSAERLKGVDSTLKIQPAKLEDSAVYLCASSEDRGGIQYFGAGTRLSVL.